The next 18 T cell receptor beta chains were all read from a single sample in a study of blood T cell repertoires in COVID-19. Method: immunoSEQ multiplex PCR; TCRdb's copy keeps in-frame clones and lacks some. The data contain a few hundred thousand clones, 80% to 90% of them seen just once; the ten biggest clones take up 0.65% to 1%. The specimen was peripheral blood. The receptors originated from a man younger than 35 with COVID-19, enrolled during active disease.

The gene calls are TRBV5-6 and TRBJ1-5; 8 bases fit TRBD1. The germline V gene has CDR1 SGHDT and CDR2 YYEEEE. This CDR3 has 15 residues. V lost 4 bases to trimming and J lost 6 bases; unmatched junction nucleotides: 9. CDR3 nucleotide sequence: TGTGCCAGCAGCCAGAGGACAGGGAGTTTTCAGCCCCAGCATTTT. Protein sequence: CASSQRTGSFQPQHF.

The gene calls are TRBV13 and TRBJ2-7, with TRBD2 identical over 8 bases. Looked up from germline, CDR1 is PRHDT and CDR2 is FYEKMQ (reference sequence). V lost 6 bases to trimming and J lost 2 bases; unmatched junction nucleotides: 12. CDR3 length: 16 amino acids. CDR3 protein: CASRPALAGFTYEQYF. The CDR3 bases are TGTGCCAGCAGGCCTGCGCTAGCGGGCTTTACCTACGAGCAGTACTTC.

The chain uses TRBV18 and TRBJ1-1; D ambiguous. This CDR3 has 13 amino acids. Germline V gene data show CDR1 as KGHSH and CDR2 as LQKENI. Deletions cut 0 bases from V and 8 bases from J, with 10 bases between. The DNA of the CDR3 is TGTGCCAGCTCACCACCCAACCCGCGAGAAGCTTTCTTT. Amino acids: CASSPPNPREAFF.

The chain combines TRBV5-1 with TRBJ1-1, with 7 bases lining up with TRBD1. The CDR3 is 15 residues long. After removal of 0 bases from V and 0 bases from J, the junction contained 2 bases not matched to a gene. Germline V gene data show CDR1 as SGHRS and CDR2 as YFSETQ. CDR3 protein: CASSLAGTVNTEAFF. Here the CDR3 DNA reads TGCGCCAGCAGCTTGGCCGGGACAGTGAACACTGAAGCTTTCTTT. The full variable domain, with the rest looked up from reference TRBV5-1 and TRBJ1-1, is KAGVTQTPRYLIKTRGQQVTLSCSPISGHRSVSWYQQTPGQGLQFLFEYFSETQRNKGNFPGRFSGRQFSNSRSEMNVSTLELGDSALYLCASSLAGTVNTEAFFGQGTRLTVV.

V usage is TRBV6-5 and J usage is TRBJ2-7; 7 bases line up with TRBD2. This CDR3 has 15 residues. The germline CDR1 and CDR2 sequences are MNHEY and SVGAGI. The J segment lost 3 bases and the V segment lost 5 bases, leaving 10 bases of the junction unmatched. This CDR3 reads CASSPPGGGYYEQYF. CDR3 coding DNA: TGTGCCAGCAGTCCCCCCGGCGGGGGATACTACGAGCAGTACTTC.

The chain couples TRBV6-2 or TRBV6-3 to TRBJ2-1; 14 bases align to TRBD2. Germline lookup yields CDR1 MNHEY and CDR2 SVGEGT. This CDR3 spans 17 amino acids. After removal of 6 bases from V and 10 bases from J, the junction contained 14 bases not matched to a gene. The CDR3 loop is CASSPTATSGGAGEQFF. The CDR3 DNA reads TGTGCCAGCAGCCCTACGGCGACTAGCGGGGGGGCCGGAGAGCAGTTCTTC.

V usage is TRBV9 and J usage is TRBJ1-2; TRBD1 aligns across 10 bases. CDR3 size: 15 residues. CDR1 is SGDLS and CDR2 is YYNGEE in the germline V gene. V was pared by 0 bases and J by 5 bases, with 4 bases of the junction left unmatched. The CDR3 loop reads CASSVGGQGTYGYTF. The CDR3 DNA follows: TGTGCCAGCAGCGTAGGGGGACAGGGGACTTATGGCTACACCTTC.

This clone was seen just once. The chain employs TRBV5-4 and TRBJ2-7; 10 bases agree with TRBD1. V gave up 7 bases and J gave up 6 bases; unmatched junction bases: 1. Looked up from germline, CDR1 is SGHNT and CDR2 is YYREEE (reference sequence). The CDR3 is made up of 11 amino acids. As DNA, the CDR3 is TGTGCCAGCGGACAGGGGGGCGAGCAGTACTTC. This sequence encodes CASGQGGEQYF. Variable domain in full (rest from reference TRBV5-4 and TRBJ2-7): ETGVTQSPTHLIKTRGQQVTLRCSSQSGHNTVSWYQQALGQGPQFIFQYYREEENGRGNFPPRFSGLQFPNYSSELNVNALELDDSALYLCASGQGGEQYFGPGTRLTVT.

The chain joins TRBV24-1 to TRBJ2-1, with D perhaps matching TRBD1 (9 bases). This CDR3 spans 15 amino acids. V was clipped by 9 bases and J by 10 bases, with 24 bases between them. Germline CDR1 KGHDR, CDR2 SFDVKD. The CDR3 is CATAAGGQGTFEQFF. DNA of the CDR3: TGTGCCACCGCGGCGGGGGGACAGGGTACATTCGAGCAGTTCTTC.

The chain uses TRBV6-4 and TRBJ2-2; TRBD2 matches 8 bases. Per the germline V gene, CDR1 is MRHNA and CDR2 is SNTAGT. The trim removed 0 bases at V and 7 bases at J, leaving 13 bases unmatched. The CDR3 is made up of 18 amino acids. In nucleotides, the CDR3 is TGTGCCAGCAGTGACTCGGTACTAGCGGACAAATGGGGCGGGGAGCTGTTTTTT. Translating gives CASSDSVLADKWGGELFF.

The V gene is TRBV6-5, the J gene TRBJ2-1, with D perhaps TRBD2 (6 bases). Trimming pared 6 bases from V and 9 bases from J, leaving 21 bases between. The CDR3 covers 15 residues. Looked up from germline, CDR1 is MNHEY and CDR2 is SVGAGI. The CDR3 spells CASRTSLAGLREQFF. The DNA of the CDR3 is TGTGCCAGCAGGACGAGTTTGGCGGGGCTACGTGAGCAGTTCTTC.

This clone was observed a handful of times. The chain carries TRBV5-1 and TRBJ2-1; TRBD2 matches at 7 bases. Germline values: CDR1 SGHRS, CDR2 YFSETQ. The CDR3 covers 14 residues. The V segment lost 0 bases and the J segment 10 bases; nucleotides outside the gene matches: 7. CDR3 sequence (DNA): TGCGCCAGCAGCTTGGATCCGGGACTATCGGAGCAGTTCTTC. Its protein is CASSLDPGLSEQFF.

With respect to this clone: The same CDR3 is also encoded by other DNA sequences in this sample. The chain is built from TRBV19 and TRBJ2-1; 9 nucleotides line up with TRBD2. Germline assignment: CDR1 LNHDA and CDR2 SQIVND (reference sequence). With 5 bases clipped from V and 6 bases from J, the junction kept 5 bases outside the gene matches. The CDR3 covers 14 residues. This CDR3 is CASSLAGGPNEQFF. CDR3 DNA sequence: TGTGCCAGTAGTCTGGCGGGAGGGCCCAATGAGCAGTTCTTC.

J is TRBJ2-1 and V is TRBV13; 8 bases are a match to TRBD2. This CDR3 spans 14 amino acids. Unmatched junction bases numbered 5, after V lost 3 bases and J lost 7 bases. Germline V gene sequence: CDR1 PRHDT, CDR2 FYEKMQ (reference sequence). CDR3 sequence reads: CASSFWRGENEQFF. The CDR3 nucleotides are TGTGCCAGCAGCTTTTGGCGGGGGGAGAATGAGCAGTTCTTC.

The chain recombines TRBV30 with TRBJ2-7; 7 bases map to TRBD1. Trimming at V came to 4 bases and at J to 1 base, leaving 7 bases not matched to a gene. Per the germline V gene, CDR1 is GTSNPN and CDR2 is SVGIG (reference sequence). CDR3 length: 14 residues. Written as DNA, the CDR3 is TGTGCCTGGACCAGGACAGGTTTTTCCTACGAGCAGTACTTC. Translating gives CAWTRTGFSYEQYF.

The genes are TRBV19 and TRBJ2-3; D remains ambiguous. Germline assignment: CDR1 LNHDA and CDR2 SQIVND (reference sequence). Trimming took off 5 bases at V and 0 bases at J, with 3 bases between the two ends. The CDR3 runs 12 residues. The CDR3 loop is CASSPSTDTQYF. For the CDR3, the DNA is TGTGCCAGTAGTCCTAGCACAGATACGCAGTATTTT.

This clone was seen only once. The J gene is TRBJ1-2, the V gene TRBV13; unclear D gene. Trimming cost V 4 bases and J 13 bases, with 13 bases left between them. This CDR3 has 11 residues. Germline V CDR1 and CDR2: PRHDT, FYEKMQ (reference sequence). CDR3 region: CASSSTVEVTF. CDR3 nucleotides: TGTGCCAGCAGCTCCACGGTGGAGGTCACCTTC.

V is TRBV2 and J is TRBJ2-1; D is perhaps TRBD2 (6 bases). Trimming left V 6 bases short and J 7 bases short, with 16 bases between. The CDR3 covers 14 residues. The V gene's germline CDR1 is SNHLY and CDR2 FYNNEI. CDR3 in amino acids: CASSTTRRQNEQFF. CDR3 coding DNA: TGTGCCAGCAGCACGACTAGAAGGCAGAATGAGCAGTTCTTC.